This T cell receptor (beta chain) was recorded in a study of CD8+CD57+ T cells in acquired aplastic anemia. Ten or more counts support this clonotype. Genomic DNA constituted the template upon which TCR beta VDJ and CDR3 profiling was performed. TCRdb re-called the reads with MiXCR, one entry per CDR3 protein. The repertoire consists of hundreds of thousands of distinct CDR3 sequences, with approximately 70% occurring once and the leading ten covering under 4.5%. This CDR3 contains 14 residues. Per germline, CDR1 SGHAT and CDR2 FQNNGV. V was shortened by 5 bases and J by 4 bases, with 12 bases between the two germline ends.

The V and J genes are TRBV11-2 and TRBJ1-5; D perhaps matches TRBD1 (6 bases). The receptor's source is a human donor in good health, serving as a control. The sample comprised sorted CD4+, CD8+, or CD8+CD57+ T cells (not recorded which) from PBMCs. CDR3 amino acids: CASSRGRGNQPQHF. The CDR3 DNA is TGTGCCAGCAGCCGGGGGCGGGGGAATCAGCCCCAGCATTTT.